The present T cell receptor beta chain was sequenced within a study of blood T cell repertoires in COVID-19. The overall study: Nucleic acid was either cDNA or gDNA, and it came from T cells, B-cell-depleted T cells, or PBMCs.

Authors' processing steps: Counts of nucleated cells, estimated from reference gene primer amplification, were obtained. Assay used: immunoSEQ multiplex PCR; TCRdb lists only in-frame clones, some missing. That table furnishes V, J and clone size, whereas the DNA furnished D and trimming. The table includes 70,000 to 90,000 clones, approximately 86% detected once. The CDR3 covers 11 residues. Trimming cost V 9 bases and J 7 bases, with 13 bases left between them. CDR1 and CDR2 from the germline V gene are SGHTA and FQGNSA. The gene calls are TRBV7-2 and TRBJ2-7; D unresolved. This clonotype originated in a man aged 55-75 years with acute or convalescent COVID-19. The sequencing sample was made of peripheral blood. CDR3 DNA: TGTGCCAGGCCAGGAAGATGGGAGCAGTACTTC. It translates to CARPGRWEQYF.